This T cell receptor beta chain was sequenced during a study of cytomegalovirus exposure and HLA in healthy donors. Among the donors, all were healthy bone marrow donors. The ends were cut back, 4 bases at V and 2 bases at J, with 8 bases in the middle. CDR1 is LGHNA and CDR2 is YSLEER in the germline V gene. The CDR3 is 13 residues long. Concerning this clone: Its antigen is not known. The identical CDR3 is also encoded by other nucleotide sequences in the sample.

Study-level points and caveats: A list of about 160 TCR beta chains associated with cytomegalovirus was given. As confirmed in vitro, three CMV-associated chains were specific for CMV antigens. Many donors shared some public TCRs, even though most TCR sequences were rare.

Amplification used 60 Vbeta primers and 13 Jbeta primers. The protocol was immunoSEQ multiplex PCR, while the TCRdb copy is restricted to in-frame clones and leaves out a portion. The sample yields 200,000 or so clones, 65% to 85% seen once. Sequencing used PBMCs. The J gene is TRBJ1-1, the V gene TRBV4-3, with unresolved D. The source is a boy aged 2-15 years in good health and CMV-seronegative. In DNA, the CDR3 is TGCGCCAGCAGCCCTAGTCAAAACACTGAAGCTTTCTTT. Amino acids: CASSPSQNTEAFF.